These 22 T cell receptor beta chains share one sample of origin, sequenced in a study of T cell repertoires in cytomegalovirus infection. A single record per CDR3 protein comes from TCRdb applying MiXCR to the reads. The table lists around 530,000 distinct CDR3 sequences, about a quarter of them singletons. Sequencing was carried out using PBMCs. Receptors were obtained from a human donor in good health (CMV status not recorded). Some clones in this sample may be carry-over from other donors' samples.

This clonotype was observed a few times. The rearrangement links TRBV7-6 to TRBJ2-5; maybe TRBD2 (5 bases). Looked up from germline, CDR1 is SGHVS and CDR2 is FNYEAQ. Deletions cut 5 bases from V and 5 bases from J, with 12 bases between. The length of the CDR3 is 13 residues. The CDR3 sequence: CASSATSGETQYF. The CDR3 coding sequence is TGTGCCAGCAGCGCAACCTCGGGGGAGACCCAGTACTTC.

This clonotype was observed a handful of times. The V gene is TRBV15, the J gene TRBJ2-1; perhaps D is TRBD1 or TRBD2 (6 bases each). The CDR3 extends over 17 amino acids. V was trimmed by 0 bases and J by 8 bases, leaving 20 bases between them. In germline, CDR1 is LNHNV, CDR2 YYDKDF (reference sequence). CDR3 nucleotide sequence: TGTGCCACCAGCAGAGATCAGGCTGGGGGCGGGGTACATGAGCAGTTCTTC. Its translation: CATSRDQAGGGVHEQFF.

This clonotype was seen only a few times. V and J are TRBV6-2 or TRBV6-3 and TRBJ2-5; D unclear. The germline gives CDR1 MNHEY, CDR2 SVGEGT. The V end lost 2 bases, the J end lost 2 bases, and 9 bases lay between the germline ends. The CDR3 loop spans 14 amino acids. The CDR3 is CASSYNGQQETQYF. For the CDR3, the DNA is TGTGCCAGCAGTTACAATGGCCAGCAAGAGACCCAGTACTTC.

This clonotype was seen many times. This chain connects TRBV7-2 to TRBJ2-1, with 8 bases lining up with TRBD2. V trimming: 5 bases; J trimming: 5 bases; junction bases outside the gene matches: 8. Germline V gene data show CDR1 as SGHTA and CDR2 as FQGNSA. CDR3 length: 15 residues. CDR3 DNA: TGTGCCAGCAGCCCAACGGGACTAGGGAACAATGAGCAGTTCTTC. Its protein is CASSPTGLGNNEQFF.

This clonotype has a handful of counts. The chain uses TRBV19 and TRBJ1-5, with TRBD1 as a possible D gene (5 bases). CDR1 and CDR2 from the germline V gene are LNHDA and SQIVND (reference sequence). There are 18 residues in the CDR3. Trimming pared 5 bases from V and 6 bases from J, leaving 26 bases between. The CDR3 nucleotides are TGTGCCAGTAGTTCGACCCGGGACGTAACACAAGGAGGTCAGCCCCAGCATTTT. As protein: CASSSTRDVTQGGQPQHF.

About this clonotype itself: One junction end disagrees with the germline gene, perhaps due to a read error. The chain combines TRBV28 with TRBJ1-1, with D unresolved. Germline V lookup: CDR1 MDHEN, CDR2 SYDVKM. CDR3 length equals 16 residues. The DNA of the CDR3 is TGTGCCAGCAATCAGGAGGAGGAGGTAATGAACACTGAGGCTTTCTTT. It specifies CASNQEEEVMNTEAFF.

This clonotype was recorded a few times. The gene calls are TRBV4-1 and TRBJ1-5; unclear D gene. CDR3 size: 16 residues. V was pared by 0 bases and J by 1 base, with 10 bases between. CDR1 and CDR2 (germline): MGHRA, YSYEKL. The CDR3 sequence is CASSQEGFGSNQPQHF. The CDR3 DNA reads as TGCGCCAGCAGCCAAGAGGGATTTGGGAGCAATCAGCCCCAGCATTTT.

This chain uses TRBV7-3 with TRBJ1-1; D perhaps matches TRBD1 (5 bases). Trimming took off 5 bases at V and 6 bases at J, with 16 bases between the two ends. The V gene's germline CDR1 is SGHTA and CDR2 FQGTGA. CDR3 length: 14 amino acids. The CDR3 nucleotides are TGTGCCAGCAGCCCCCTCCCTGGGACGTCTGAAGCTTTCTTT. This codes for CASSPLPGTSEAFF. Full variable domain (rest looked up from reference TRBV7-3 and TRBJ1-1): GAGVSQTPSNKVTEKGKYVELRCDPISGHTALYWYRQSLGQGPEFLIYFQGTGAADDSGLPNDRFFAVRPEGSVSTLKIQRTERGDSAVYLCASSPLPGTSEAFFGQGTRLTVV.

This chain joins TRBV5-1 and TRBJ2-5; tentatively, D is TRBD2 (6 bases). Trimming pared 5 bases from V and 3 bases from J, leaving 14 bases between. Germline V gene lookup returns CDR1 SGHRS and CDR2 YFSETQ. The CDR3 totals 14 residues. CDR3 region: CASSRDFTEETQYF. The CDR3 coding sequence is TGCGCCAGCAGTCGGGACTTTACAGAAGAGACCCAGTACTTC.

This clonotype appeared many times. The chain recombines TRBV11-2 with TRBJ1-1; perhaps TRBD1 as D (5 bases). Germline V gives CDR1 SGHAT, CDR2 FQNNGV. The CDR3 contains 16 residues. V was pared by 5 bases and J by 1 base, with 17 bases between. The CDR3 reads CASSARAAGTNTEAFF. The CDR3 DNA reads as TGTGCCAGCAGCGCCAGGGCGGCGGGGACGAACACTGAAGCTTTCTTT.

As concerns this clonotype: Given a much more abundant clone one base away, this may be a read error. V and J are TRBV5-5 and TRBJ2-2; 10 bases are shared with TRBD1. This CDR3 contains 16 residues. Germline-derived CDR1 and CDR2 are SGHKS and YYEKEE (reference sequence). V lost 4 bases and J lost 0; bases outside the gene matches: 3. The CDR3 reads CASSAGQGANTGELFF. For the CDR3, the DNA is TGTGCCAGCAGCGCCGGACAGGGGGCGAACACCGGGGAGCTGTTTTTT.

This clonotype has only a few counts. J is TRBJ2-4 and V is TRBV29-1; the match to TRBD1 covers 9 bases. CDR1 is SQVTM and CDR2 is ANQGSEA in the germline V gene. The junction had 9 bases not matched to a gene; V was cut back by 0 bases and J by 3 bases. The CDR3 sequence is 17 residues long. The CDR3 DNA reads TGCAGCGTTGAAGATTGGGGACAGGGATGGGTCAAAAACATTCAGTACTTC. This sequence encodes CSVEDWGQGWVKNIQYF.

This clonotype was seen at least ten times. The CDR3 DNA reads TGTGCCAGCAGTGAAGCGCCCGCACGGAGGCAGTATTTT. Translating it yields CASSEAPARRQYF. The V and J genes are TRBV6-1 and TRBJ2-3, with D unclear. Trimming pared 0 bases from V and 11 bases from J, leaving 12 bases between. CDR1 and CDR2 from the germline V gene are MNHNS and SASEGT. The CDR3 has 13 residues.

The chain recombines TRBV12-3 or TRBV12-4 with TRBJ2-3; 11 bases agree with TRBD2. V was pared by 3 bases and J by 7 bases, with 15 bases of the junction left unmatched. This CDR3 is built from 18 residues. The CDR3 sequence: CASSFASGRPPKRNTQYF. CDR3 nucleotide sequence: TGTGCCAGCAGTTTCGCTAGCGGGAGGCCCCCTAAGAGGAATACGCAGTATTTT.

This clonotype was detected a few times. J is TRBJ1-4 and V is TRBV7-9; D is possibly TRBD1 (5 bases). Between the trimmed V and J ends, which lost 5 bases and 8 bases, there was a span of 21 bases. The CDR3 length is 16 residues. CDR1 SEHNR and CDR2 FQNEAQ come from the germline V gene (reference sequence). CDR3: CASSPTRTPNGEKLFF. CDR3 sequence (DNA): TGTGCCAGCAGCCCAACCCGGACACCTAACGGCGAAAAACTGTTTTTT. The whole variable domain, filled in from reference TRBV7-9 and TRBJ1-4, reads DTGVSQNPRHKITKRGQNVTFRCDPISEHNRLYWYRQTLGQGPEFLTYFQNEAQLEKSRLLSDRFSAERPKGSFSTLEIQRTEQGDSAMYLCASSPTRTPNGEKLFFGSGTQLSVL.

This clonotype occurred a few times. The CDR3 is CASSLESGSPLHF. The CDR3 DNA is TGTGCCAGCAGCTTAGAAAGTGGATCACCCCTCCACTTT. The rearrangement uses TRBV7-9 and TRBJ1-6; D unclear. This CDR3 comprises 13 residues. Germline V lookup: CDR1 SEHNR, CDR2 FQNEAQ (reference sequence). Trimming removed 1 base at V and 10 bases at J, with 8 bases between. Full variable domain (outside the CDR3, taken from reference TRBV7-9 and TRBJ1-6): DTGVSQNPRHKITKRGQNVTFRCDPISEHNRLYWYRQTLGQGPEFLTYFQNEAQLEKSRLLSDRFSAERPKGSFSTLEIQRTEQGDSAMYLCASSLESGSPLHFGNGTRLTVT.

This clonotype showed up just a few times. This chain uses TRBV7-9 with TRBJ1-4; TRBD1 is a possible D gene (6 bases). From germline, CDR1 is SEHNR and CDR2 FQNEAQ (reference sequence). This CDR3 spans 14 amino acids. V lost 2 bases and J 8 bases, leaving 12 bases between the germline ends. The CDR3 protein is CASSLMGQGEKLFF. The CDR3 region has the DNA TGTGCCAGCAGCTTAATGGGGCAGGGGGAAAAACTGTTTTTT.

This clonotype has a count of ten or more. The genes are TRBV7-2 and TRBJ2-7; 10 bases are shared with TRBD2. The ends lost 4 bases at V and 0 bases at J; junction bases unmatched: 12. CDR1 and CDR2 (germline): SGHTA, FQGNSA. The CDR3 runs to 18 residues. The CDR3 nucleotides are TGTGCCAGCAGCTCGCACATCCCCGGGACTAGCGTCTCCTACGAGCAGTACTTC. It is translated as CASSSHIPGTSVSYEQYF. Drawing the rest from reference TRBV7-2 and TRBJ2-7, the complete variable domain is GAGVSQSPSNKVTEKGKDVELRCDPISGHTALYWYRQSLGQGLEFLIYFQGNSAPDKSGLPSDRFSAERTGGSVSTLTIQRTQQEDSAVYLCASSSHIPGTSVSYEQYFGPGTRLTVT.

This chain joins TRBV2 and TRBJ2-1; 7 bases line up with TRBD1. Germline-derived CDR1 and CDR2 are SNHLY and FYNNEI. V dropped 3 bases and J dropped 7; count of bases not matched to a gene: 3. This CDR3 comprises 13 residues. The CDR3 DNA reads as TGTGCCAGCAGTGAGGGACAGTATAATGAGCAGTTCTTC. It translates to CASSEGQYNEQFF.

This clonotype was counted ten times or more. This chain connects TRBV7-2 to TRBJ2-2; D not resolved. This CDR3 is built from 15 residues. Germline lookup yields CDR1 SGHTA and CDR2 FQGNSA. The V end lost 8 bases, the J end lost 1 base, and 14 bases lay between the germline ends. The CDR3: CASRKGGMNTGELFF. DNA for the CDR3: TGTGCCAGCCGCAAAGGTGGAATGAACACCGGGGAGCTGTTTTTT.

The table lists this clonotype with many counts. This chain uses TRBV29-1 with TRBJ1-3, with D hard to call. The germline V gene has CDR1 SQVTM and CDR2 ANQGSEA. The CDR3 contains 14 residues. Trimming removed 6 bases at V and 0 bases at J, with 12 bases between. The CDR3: CSVILGISGNTIYF. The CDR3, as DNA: TGCAGCGTGATTCTCGGGATCTCTGGAAACACCATATATTTT.

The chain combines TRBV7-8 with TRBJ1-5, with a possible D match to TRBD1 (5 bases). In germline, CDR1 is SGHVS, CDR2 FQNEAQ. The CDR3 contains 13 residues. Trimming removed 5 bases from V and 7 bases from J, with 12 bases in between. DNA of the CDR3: TGTGCCAGCAGCGCTGGGGGGGGGCAGCCCCAGCATTTT. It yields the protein CASSAGGGQPQHF.